A selection of T cell receptor beta chains follows, all from one sample in a study of identical twins. One entry per CDR3 protein, called by TCRdb with MiXCR from the 5' RACE reads. The repertoire holds some 1,600,000 distinct CDR3 sequences, under 35% seen once, with about 0.27% in the top ten. Sequencing was done on a sample of cord blood. The receptors were sampled from a newborn girl in good health. Both conserved end residues are part of each CDR3. The D gene is left open where the match is weak. The size entry is marked missing in some rows and otherwise reads once, few, many or a size class.

d_call clone_size j_call v_call cdr3_nt cdr3_aa
. . TRBJ2-4 TRBV2 TGTGCCAGCACCAAAGTGGGGGCGGCCAAAAACATTCAGTACTTC CASTKVGAAKNIQYF
. . TRBJ2-1 TRBV2 TGTGCCAGCAGCGCCGCCTTGGGGGGCTCCTACAATGAGCAGTTCTTC CASSAALGGSYNEQFF
TRBD2 few TRBJ2-1 TRBV2 TGTGCCAGCAAGATTTGGGGCGGGAGAGGCTACAATGAGCAGTTCTTC CASKIWGGRGYNEQFF
TRBD1 . TRBJ2-4 TRBV6-2/TRBV6-3 TGTGCCAGCAGTTACAGGACAGGGCTTATTTCCTTAGCCAAAAACATTCAGTACTTC CASSYRTGLISLAKNIQYF
TRBD1 few TRBJ2-7 TRBV5-1 TGCGCCAGCAGCTCCGGGACAGGGGGTGGATACGAGCAGTACTTC CASSSGTGGGYEQYF
TRBD2 . TRBJ2-3 TRBV3-1 TGTGCCAGCAGCCAAGTTTCTAGCGGGAGTCCAGATACGCAGTATTTT CASSQVSSGSPDTQYF
. . TRBJ1-2 TRBV4-1 TGCGCCAGCAGCCACGGGGACCAGGAGTATGGCTACACCTTC CASSHGDQEYGYTF
. few TRBJ2-7 TRBV25-1 TGTGCCAGCGGAGATCTGGGGAACGAGCAGTACTTC CASGDLGNEQYF
. few TRBJ1-5 TRBV28 TGTGCCAGCAGTTTCGTTGGAAGGGGGGCGGATCAGCCCCAGCATTTT CASSFVGRGADQPQHF
. . TRBJ1-2 TRBV29-1 TGCAGCGTTGGGGCATACTATGGCTACACCTTC CSVGAYYGYTF
. few TRBJ1-1 TRBV6-1 TGTGCCAGGCTTTTGGGGAACACTGAAGCTTTCTTT CARLLGNTEAFF